This T cell receptor (beta chain) appears in the sequencing data of a study of shared clonotypes between healthy human individuals. General study results and limits: In several donors, around 4.8% of naive CD4 clonotypes appeared in common.

CD4+ cells underwent separation, giving CD45RA+ naive and CD45RA-negative memory subsets. Details on this clone: The antigen is undetermined. At one end, the junction sequence differs from germline, possibly due to a read error.

The table came from immunoSEQ multiplex PCR; TCRdb's copy has only in-frame clones and leaves some out. The sample consists of under 850,000 clones, over 60% of them appearing once. The germline V gene encodes CDR1 SNHLY and CDR2 FYNNEI. This CDR3 spans 13 amino acids. Source material: memory CD4+ T cells sorted from blood. As to subset: CD45RA-negative fraction. The chain couples TRBV2 to TRBJ1-1; perhaps TRBD1 as D (5 bases). This sequence originates from a woman aged 25 to 45 in good health. CDR3 sequence (DNA): TGTGCCAGCAATAACGGGGGGAACAATGAAGCTTTCTTT. Amino acid sequence: CASNNGGNNEAFF.